These 17 T cell receptor beta chains were all obtained from the same sample, sequenced in a study of PD-L1 blockade in urothelial cancer. The data were produced by immunoSEQ multiplex PCR, yet TCRdb's version contains in-frame clones alone and is incomplete. In the table there are about 51,000 clones, roughly 84% of which are singletons. As for time point: pretreatment peripheral blood. Specimen: PBMCs, collected around atezolizumab (anti-PD-L1) treatment. The receptors shown here come from a man in his 60s with urothelial cancer.

This clone was detected only once. V and J are TRBV6-5 and TRBJ2-7; weak D call: TRBD2 (5 bases). Per the germline V gene, CDR1 is MNHEY and CDR2 is SVGAGI. The CDR3 is 14 residues long. The ends were cut back, 7 bases at V and 4 bases at J, with 17 bases in the middle. The CDR3 DNA reads as TGTGCCAGCACCCCCCGGGGAATGGGGTACGAGCAGTACTTC. Its translation is CASTPRGMGYEQYF.

V and J are TRBV6-6 and TRBJ2-6; TRBD1 agrees at 7 bases. V shed 5 bases, J shed 1 base, and the junction held 2 bases outside the gene matches. The CDR3 contains 15 residues. Germline assignment: CDR1 MNHNY and CDR2 SVGAGI (reference sequence). The CDR3 nucleotides are TGTGCCAGCAGTCTACAGGGGTCTGGGGCCAACGTCCTGACTTTC. Its translation is CASSLQGSGANVLTF.

This clone was seen a handful of times. The rearrangement uses TRBV7-3 and TRBJ1-2; D is perhaps TRBD1 (5 bases). CDR3 length: 13 residues. Germline V CDR1 and CDR2: SGHTA, FQGTGA. V lost 4 bases and J 12 bases, leaving 18 bases between the germline ends. The CDR3: CASSSTRGGRNTF. The CDR3, as DNA: TGTGCCAGCAGCTCCACGCGGGGCGGGAGAAACACCTTC.

Only one count was recorded for this clone. V and J are TRBV10-3 and TRBJ2-3; D perhaps matches TRBD1 (6 bases). V was trimmed by 0 bases and J by 5 bases, leaving 9 bases between them. This CDR3 region has 14 residues. The germline V gene encodes CDR1 ENHRY and CDR2 SYGVKD. CDR3 amino acids: CAISESRGIDTQYF. CDR3 in DNA: TGTGCCATCAGTGAGTCAAGGGGGATAGATACGCAGTATTTT.

The rearrangement uses TRBV18 and TRBJ2-7, with 7 nucleotides matching TRBD1. V trimming: 2 bases; J trimming: 4 bases; junction bases outside the gene matches: 8. The CDR3 is 15 residues long. CDR1 is KGHSH, CDR2 LQKENI, per germline. This CDR3 is CASSPNPGGRYEQYF. CDR3 sequence (DNA): TGTGCCAGCTCACCAAATCCAGGGGGTAGGTACGAGCAGTACTTC.

V gene TRBV28 combines with J gene TRBJ1-2; D gene uncertain. This CDR3 is 11 amino acids long. Germline V gene lookup returns CDR1 MDHEN and CDR2 SYDVKM. Trimming cost V 4 bases and J 6 bases, with 6 bases left between them. The CDR3 reads CASSSRDGYTF. As DNA, the CDR3 is TGTGCCAGCAGTTCCCGCGATGGCTACACCTTC.

In this sample, this clone turned up once. The V call is TRBV5-6, the J call TRBJ2-1, with 8 nucleotides matching TRBD2. The germline CDR1 and CDR2 sequences are SGHDT and YYEEEE. Germline trimming cut 4 bases from V and 3 bases from J; bases unmatched to any gene: 6. The CDR3 has 15 amino acids. The CDR3 DNA reads TGTGCCAGCAGCGCCCCGGGACTAGACTACAATGAGCAGTTCTTC. It yields the protein CASSAPGLDYNEQFF. The variable domain in full, with the rest retrieved from reference TRBV5-6 and TRBJ2-1, is DAGVTQSPTHLIKTRGQQVTLRCSPKSGHDTVSWYQQALGQGPQFIFQYYEEEERQRGNFPDRFSGHQFPNYSSELNVNALLLGDSALYLCASSAPGLDYNEQFFGPGTRLTVL.

The CDR3, as DNA: TGTGCCAGCTCACTAGTGAGGACAGATACGCAGTATTTT. It codes for CASSLVRTDTQYF. The V and J genes are TRBV18 and TRBJ2-3; D not resolved. CDR3 length: 13 amino acids. V lost 4 bases and J 3 bases, leaving 8 bases between the germline ends. CDR1 KGHSH and CDR2 LQKENI come from the germline V gene.

The chain combines TRBV4-2 with TRBJ2-1; 7 bases align to TRBD2. The junction had 12 bases not matched to a gene; V was cut back by 5 bases and J by 2 bases. The CDR3 has 17 residues. CDR1 and CDR2 from the germline V gene are LGHNA and YNFKEQ. The CDR3 spells CASSTQKGGGTYNEQFF. In DNA, the CDR3 is TGTGCCAGCAGCACTCAAAAGGGCGGGGGAACCTACAATGAGCAGTTCTTC.

This clone has just a few counts. This chain joins TRBV5-6 and TRBJ2-2; TRBD2 aligns across 7 bases. The J segment lost 7 bases and the V segment lost 3 bases, leaving 12 bases of the junction unmatched. CDR3 length: 16 residues. Germline CDR1 is SGHDT and CDR2 is YYEEEE. The CDR3 sequence is CASSSRGGRVGGELFF. Written as DNA, the CDR3 is TGTGCCAGCAGCTCAAGGGGAGGGCGGGTCGGCGGGGAGCTGTTTTTT.

This chain links TRBV27 with TRBJ2-7, with 8 bases matching TRBD2. From germline, CDR1 is MNHEY and CDR2 SMNVEV (reference sequence). The CDR3 sequence is 14 residues long. With V trimmed by 5 bases and J by 7 bases, 10 bases remained unmatched. The CDR3 coding sequence is TGTGCCAGCAGTGTCGGGACTAGAGGGGGGGAGCAGTACTTC. It yields the protein CASSVGTRGGEQYF.

V gene TRBV7-8 combines with J gene TRBJ1-5, with D possibly TRBD1 on 6 matching bases. V lost 5 bases and J 3 bases, leaving 23 bases between the germline ends. The CDR3 sequence is 18 residues long. Germline V gene sequence: CDR1 SGHVS, CDR2 FQNEAQ. CDR3 sequence (DNA): TGTGCCAGCAGCGAAGCGAGGCAGGGGAGGGTGATCAATCAGCCCCAGCATTTT. Translating gives CASSEARQGRVINQPQHF.

J is TRBJ1-1 and V is TRBV18; 9 bases map to TRBD1. CDR1 KGHSH and CDR2 LQKENI come from the germline V gene. The V segment lost 6 bases and the J segment 4 bases; nucleotides outside the gene matches: 6. This CDR3 spans 14 amino acids. The CDR3 DNA is TGTGCCAGCTCCGATGCGGGACAGGGCACTGAAGCTTTCTTT. This encodes CASSDAGQGTEAFF.

The rearrangement joins TRBV4-1 to TRBJ1-1; TRBD1 might be the D (6 bases). The V gene lost 4 bases and the J gene lost 1 base, with 13 bases spanning the gap. Germline lookup yields CDR1 MGHRA and CDR2 YSYEKL. The CDR3 totals 15 residues. CDR3 nucleotide sequence: TGCGCCAGCAGCCCACAGGGAGGGGAGAACACTGAAGCTTTCTTT. This codes for CASSPQGGENTEAFF.

The genes are TRBV5-1 and TRBJ2-7; 14 nucleotides match TRBD2. The CDR3 has 14 residues. Germline V gene data show CDR1 as SGHRS and CDR2 as YFSETQ. Trimming took 5 bases from V and 12 from J; bases not matched to a gene: 10. The CDR3: CASSPGTSGSSRYF. The CDR3 nucleotides are TGCGCCAGCAGTCCCGGGACTAGCGGGAGTTCAAGGTACTTC.

This clone was picked up a small number of times. The chain uses TRBV4-2 and TRBJ1-4; possible D gene TRBD1, 6 bases. CDR3 length: 15 amino acids. Trimming left V 3 bases short and J 2 bases short, with 10 bases between. From germline, CDR1 is LGHNA and CDR2 YNFKEQ. The CDR3 loop reads CASSQGTPTNEKLFF. The CDR3 DNA is TGTGCCAGCAGCCAGGGGACACCTACTAATGAAAAACTGTTTTTT.

V and J are TRBV18 and TRBJ2-7, with D perhaps matching TRBD2 (6 bases). Trimming shortened V by 2 bases and J by 0 bases, and 8 bases separated the two germline ends. This CDR3 comprises 14 residues. The V gene's germline CDR1 is KGHSH and CDR2 LQKENI. CDR3 in amino acids: CASSPTGSSYEQYF. The CDR3 DNA reads as TGTGCCAGCTCACCAACCGGGAGCTCCTACGAGCAGTACTTC.